The 20 T cell receptor beta chains below were found in one sample sequenced in a study of shared clonotypes between healthy human individuals. Repertoires were generated with immunoSEQ multiplex PCR, while TCRdb's copy carries only in-frame clones and drops some. The sample consists of approximately 1,000,000 clones, about 84% of them appearing once. Sequenced input: memory CD4+ T cells from PBMCs. Stated subset: CD45RA-negative fraction. Source of these receptors: a man younger than 35 in good health. Some clones in this sample may be carry-over from other donors' samples.

The chain recombines TRBV2 with TRBJ1-1, with D maybe TRBD1 (6 bases). This CDR3 contains 14 residues. CDR1 SNHLY and CDR2 FYNNEI come from the germline V gene. V was cut by 7 bases and J by 1 base, with 13 bases left in between. The CDR3 loop is CASKIIGGNTEAFF. For the CDR3, the DNA is TGTGCCAGCAAAATTATAGGGGGGAACACTGAAGCTTTCTTT.

The V call is TRBV13, the J call TRBJ2-1; D is uncertain. The germline V gene has CDR1 PRHDT and CDR2 FYEKMQ (reference sequence). The CDR3 runs 13 residues. Deletions cut 5 bases from V and 0 bases from J, with 5 bases between. The CDR3 loop is CASSPPSYNEQFF. In DNA form, the CDR3 reads TGTGCCAGCAGCCCCCCCTCCTACAATGAGCAGTTCTTC.

This chain uses TRBV6-7 with TRBJ1-3; D is uncertain. Being an ORF, TRBV6-7 has a function that is uncertain. The CDR3 is made up of 16 amino acids. The V end lost 0 bases, the J end lost 0 bases, and 9 bases lay between the germline ends. The CDR3 region is CASSYSRIHSGNTIYF. DNA of the CDR3: TGTGCCAGCAGTTACTCGAGAATTCACTCTGGAAACACCATATATTTT.

This chain connects TRBV6-6 to TRBJ1-4, with D perhaps TRBD1 (5 bases). The length of the CDR3 is 13 residues. Germline V CDR1 and CDR2: MNHNY, SVGAGI (reference sequence). V was trimmed by 5 bases and J by 8 bases, leaving 12 bases between them. In DNA form, the CDR3 reads TGTGCCAGCAGTCCCAGGGTTGGAGAAAAACTGTTTTTT. As protein: CASSPRVGEKLFF.

The table lists this clone with a few counts. The chain has TRBV10-3 and TRBJ1-1, with D maybe TRBD1 (6 bases). Per germline, CDR1 ENHRY and CDR2 SYGVKD. This CDR3 is built from 14 residues. The V and J ends lost 3 bases and 4 bases respectively, with 12 bases between them. This chain's CDR3 is CAISESQGGTEAFF. CDR3 bases: TGTGCCATCAGTGAATCACAGGGTGGCACTGAAGCTTTCTTT.

The rearrangement joins TRBV5-1 to TRBJ1-1; 7 bases map to TRBD1. Germline V gene lookup returns CDR1 SGHRS and CDR2 YFSETQ. The CDR3 has 14 amino acids. After removal of 4 bases from V and 1 base from J, the junction contained 4 bases not matched to a gene. The CDR3 reads CASSMGQPNTEAFF. The CDR3 coding sequence is TGCGCCAGCAGCATGGGACAGCCGAACACTGAAGCTTTCTTT. Drawing the rest from reference TRBV5-1 and TRBJ1-1, the complete variable domain is KAGVTQTPRYLIKTRGQQVTLSCSPISGHRSVSWYQQTPGQGLQFLFEYFSETQRNKGNFPGRFSGRQFSNSRSEMNVSTLELGDSALYLCASSMGQPNTEAFFGQGTRLTVV.

The rearrangement links TRBV19 to TRBJ2-5; no clear D gene. Looked up from germline, CDR1 is LNHDA and CDR2 is SQIVND (reference sequence). This CDR3 spans 14 amino acids. V was trimmed by 6 bases and J by 4 bases, leaving 15 bases between them. CDR3 sequence (DNA): TGTGCCAGTAGCACATTTGACGGTGCAGAGACCCAGTACTTC. Translating it yields CASSTFDGAETQYF.

On this clone: Other DNA sequences in this sample translate to the same CDR3. In nucleotides, the CDR3 is TGTGCCAGCAGCGGACCGGGACAGGGCTATGGCTACACCTTC. As protein: CASSGPGQGYGYTF. This sequence joins TRBV28 and TRBJ1-2; the match to TRBD1 covers 9 bases. The CDR3 loop spans 14 amino acids. J was trimmed by 4 bases and V by 6 bases; bases with no gene match: 6. Germline V CDR1 and CDR2: MDHEN, SYDVKM.

This clone was found once. This sequence joins TRBV7-3 and TRBJ2-3; 14 bases line up with TRBD2. V lost 5 bases and J lost 0; bases outside the gene matches: 7. CDR1 is SGHTA and CDR2 is FQGTGA in the germline V gene. This CDR3 contains 18 residues. CDR3 protein: CASSAGGLAGGSTDTQYF. The CDR3 nucleotides are TGTGCCAGCAGCGCTGGCGGACTAGCGGGAGGAAGCACAGATACGCAGTATTTT. Using reference TRBV7-3 and TRBJ2-3 for the parts outside the CDR3, the full variable domain is GAGVSQTPSNKVTEKGKYVELRCDPISGHTALYWYRQSLGQGPEFLIYFQGTGAADDSGLPNDRFFAVRPEGSVSTLKIQRTERGDSAVYLCASSAGGLAGGSTDTQYFGPGTRLTVL.

The CDR3 region has the DNA TGTGCCAGCAGCTTAGTTCCGAACCCTAATGAAAAACTGTTTTTT. This codes for CASSLVPNPNEKLFF. The V call is TRBV7-2, the J call TRBJ1-4; D unclear. CDR1 and CDR2 (germline): SGHTA, FQGNSA. The CDR3 covers 15 residues. Trimming cost V 1 base and J 3 bases, with 9 bases left between them.

Concerning this clone itself: This may be a read error: a much more frequent sequence differs by one nucleotide. J is TRBJ1-1 and V is TRBV27; D is uncertain. The V and J ends lost 5 bases and 0 bases respectively, with 4 bases between them. The germline CDR1 and CDR2 sequences are MNHEY and SMNVEV (reference sequence). The length of the CDR3 is 12 residues. For the CDR3, the DNA is TGTGCCAGCAGTCTACTGAACACTGAAGCTTTCTTT. As protein: CASSLLNTEAFF.

The rearrangement links TRBV11-2 to TRBJ2-4; D unresolved. This CDR3 contains 18 residues. Germline values: CDR1 SGHAT, CDR2 FQNNGV. The germline V and J ends were trimmed by 0 bases and 0 bases, with 15 bases remaining between them. CDR3 coding DNA: TGTGCCAGCAGCTTAGATTTTCGGGCTTCTCTAGCCAAAAACATTCAGTACTTC. It yields the protein CASSLDFRASLAKNIQYF.

This chain links TRBV11-2 with TRBJ1-2, with D uncertain. This CDR3 has 13 amino acids. V shed 2 bases and J shed 2 bases, with 6 bases lying between them. Germline V gene sequence: CDR1 SGHAT, CDR2 FQNNGV. The CDR3 sequence is CASSLIRNYGYTF. The CDR3 nucleotides read TGTGCCAGCAGCTTAATCAGGAACTATGGCTACACCTTC.

In its sample, this clone was seen once. This rearrangement joins TRBV5-1 to TRBJ1-1; maybe TRBD1 (5 bases). The CDR3 has 14 residues. Germline V lookup: CDR1 SGHRS, CDR2 YFSETQ. V dropped 4 bases and J dropped 5 bases, with 15 bases sitting between them. Here the CDR3 DNA reads TGCGCCAGCAGCCCGGGACGACAAGGAACTGAAGCTTTCTTT. This gives the protein CASSPGRQGTEAFF.

Of note for this clone: Germline is not matched at one junction end, which may reflect a read error. This sequence joins TRBV18 and TRBJ2-3, with 8 positions matching TRBD2. Germline V gene sequence: CDR1 KGHSH, CDR2 LQKENI. The CDR3 is 16 residues long. The CDR3 loop reads CASSPRGGTEADTQYF. CDR3 sequence (DNA): TGTGCCAGCTCCCCACGGGGGGGGACGGAGGCAGATACGCAGTATTTT.

This clone has only one observation. This sequence joins TRBV28 and TRBJ2-5; either TRBD1 or TRBD2 may supply D (5 bases each). Germline V CDR1 and CDR2: MDHEN, SYDVKM. The CDR3 contains 17 residues. Trimming shortened V by 7 bases and J by 1 base, and 22 bases separated the two germline ends. This chain's CDR3 is CASTLGGGVGLQETQYF. The CDR3 DNA follows: TGTGCCAGCACCCTCGGTGGGGGAGTGGGGCTCCAAGAGACCCAGTACTTC. The full variable domain, completed using reference TRBV28 and TRBJ2-5, is DVKVTQSSRYLVKRTGEKVFLECVQDMDHENMFWYRQDPGLGLRLIYFSYDVKMKEKGDIPEGYSVSREKKERFSLILESASTNQTSMYLCASTLGGGVGLQETQYFGPGTRLLVL.

The V and J genes are TRBV5-8 and TRBJ2-3; 11 bases match TRBD2. This CDR3 is built from 16 residues. Germline V gene sequence: CDR1 SGHTS, CDR2 YDEGEE. The V segment lost 3 bases and the J segment 0 bases; nucleotides outside the gene matches: 3. CDR3 bases: TGTGCCAGCAGCTCTGGGACTAGCGGTAGCACAGATACGCAGTATTTT. Translation gives CASSSGTSGSTDTQYF. The whole variable domain, remainder taken from reference TRBV5-8 and TRBJ2-3, is EAGVTQSPTHLIKTRGQQATLRCSPISGHTSVYWYQQALGLGLQFLLWYDEGEERNRGNFPPRFSGRQFPNYSSELNVNALELEDSALYLCASSSGTSGSTDTQYFGPGTRLTVL.

This chain uses TRBV6-5 with TRBJ1-2, with 7 positions matching TRBD1. The CDR3 consists of 14 residues. From germline, CDR1 is MNHEY and CDR2 SVGAGI. The V segment lost 5 bases and the J segment 2 bases; nucleotides outside the gene matches: 5. The CDR3 sequence is CASSARTGNYGYTF. DNA for the CDR3: TGTGCCAGCAGTGCTCGGACAGGAAACTATGGCTACACCTTC.

In regard to this clone: The same CDR3 also results from other DNA sequences found in this sample. The genes are TRBV7-3 and TRBJ2-3; TRBD2 matches at 10 bases. The V gene's germline CDR1 is SGHTA and CDR2 FQGTGA. This CDR3 comprises 17 residues. The ends lost 2 bases at V and 1 base at J; junction bases unmatched: 6. The CDR3 DNA sequence: TGTGCCAGCAGCTTACGGCCTAGCGGGAGTGGCACAGATACGCAGTATTTT. Amino acid sequence: CASSLRPSGSGTDTQYF. The full variable domain, rest sourced from reference TRBV7-3 and TRBJ2-3, is GAGVSQTPSNKVTEKGKYVELRCDPISGHTALYWYRQSLGQGPEFLIYFQGTGAADDSGLPNDRFFAVRPEGSVSTLKIQRTERGDSAVYLCASSLRPSGSGTDTQYFGPGTRLTVL.

This rearrangement joins TRBV7-3 to TRBJ2-1, with 9 bases aligning to TRBD2. This CDR3 is built from 18 residues. Unmatched junction bases numbered 15, after V lost 4 bases and J lost 5 bases. The germline V gene has CDR1 SGHTA and CDR2 FQGTGA. CDR3 nucleotide sequence: TGTGCCAGCAGCTCCGCAGGAATAGCGGGAGCGGGGGACAATGAGCAGTTCTTC. Its translation: CASSSAGIAGAGDNEQFF.